These 16 T cell receptor beta chains originate from one sample sequenced in a study of cytomegalovirus exposure and HLA in healthy donors (dated by TCRdb to about 2017). The receptor library was made with the immunoSEQ multiplex PCR assay. A mixture of 60 forward primers for TCR Vbeta segments and 13 reverse primers for TCR Jbeta segments was used in the multiplex PCR. TCRdb's version of the immuneACCESS table is confined to in-frame rearrangements and falls short of the full clone set. An unresolved V gene accounts for under half of the shortfall where checked; the remainder is of unknown origin. Present in this sample are 150,000 to 200,000 clones, roughly 80% of which were seen just once. The ten largest account for 7.5% to 9.5% of the sample. Sequencing was done on a sample of PBMCs. These receptors came from a male donor in good health and CMV-seropositive.

This clone has just one count. The chain combines TRBV27 with TRBJ2-5; D is possibly TRBD2 (6 bases). This CDR3 has 15 amino acids. Germline lookup yields CDR1 MNHEY and CDR2 SMNVEV (reference sequence). Trimming left V 3 bases short and J 4 bases short, with 15 bases between. Written as DNA, the CDR3 is TGTGCCAGCAGTTTTCAAGGAGGGGTTGTAGAGACCCAGTACTTC. Amino acids: CASSFQGGVVETQYF.

This chain joins TRBV28 and TRBJ2-7; 10 nucleotides align to TRBD1. Germline lookup yields CDR1 MDHEN and CDR2 SYDVKM. The CDR3 runs 17 residues. The V gene end was trimmed by 6 bases and the J gene end by 1 base; junction bases not matched to a gene: 12. CDR3 nucleotide sequence: TGTGCCAGCAGAACCCGGGACAGGGGTTCAGGGTCCTACGAGCAGTACTTC. The encoded protein is CASRTRDRGSGSYEQYF. Full variable domain (rest looked up from reference TRBV28 and TRBJ2-7): DVKVTQSSRYLVKRTGEKVFLECVQDMDHENMFWYRQDPGLGLRLIYFSYDVKMKEKGDIPEGYSVSREKKERFSLILESASTNQTSMYLCASRTRDRGSGSYEQYFGPGTRLTVT.

A word on this clone: Other nucleotide sequences in the sample specify the same CDR3. This chain joins TRBV27 and TRBJ1-1, with 11 positions matching TRBD1. The germline V gene encodes CDR1 MNHEY and CDR2 SMNVEV (reference sequence). V shed 5 bases and J 2 bases; nucleotides not matched to a gene: 4. This CDR3 comprises 15 residues. CDR3 sequence (DNA): TGTGCCAGCAGTCTCCGGACAGGGGGCAACACTGAAGCTTTCTTT. Translating it yields CASSLRTGGNTEAFF.

The chain recombines TRBV2 with TRBJ2-3; D unresolved. This CDR3 comprises 13 residues. V was cut by 6 bases and J by 3 bases, with 10 bases left in between. CDR1 is SNHLY and CDR2 is FYNNEI in the germline V gene. CDR3 amino acids: CASRERVTDTQYF. In DNA form, the CDR3 reads TGTGCCAGCAGAGAGCGAGTTACAGATACGCAGTATTTT.

The table lists this clone with a few counts. J is TRBJ2-5 and V is TRBV10-1, with TRBD2 matching 13 bases. V gave up 4 bases and J gave up 3 bases; unmatched junction bases: 5. The CDR3 is 16 amino acids. Germline V lookup: CDR1 WNHNN, CDR2 SYGVQD (reference sequence). CDR3 sequence (DNA): TGCGCCAGCAGTGGAACGGGACTAGCGGGGAAAGAGACCCAGTACTTC. Its protein product is CASSGTGLAGKETQYF.

This clone has a single count. This rearrangement joins TRBV27 to TRBJ1-1; possible D gene TRBD1, 6 bases. This CDR3 spans 16 amino acids. Germline CDR1 and CDR2: MNHEY and SMNVEV (reference sequence). V was cut by 8 bases and J by 1 base, with 20 bases left in between. CDR3 in amino acids: CASGRHDRRRNTEAFF. The CDR3 DNA reads as TGTGCCAGCGGAAGACACGACAGGAGGCGGAACACTGAAGCTTTCTTT.

V usage is TRBV7-6 and J usage is TRBJ2-3; 7 bases are shared with TRBD1. The CDR3 totals 16 residues. The germline V gene has CDR1 SGHVS and CDR2 FNYEAQ. J lost 0 bases, V lost 4 bases, and 7 bases had no gene match. DNA of the CDR3: TGTGCCAGCAGCTCGGTGACAGGGCTGAGCACAGATACGCAGTATTTT. It is translated as CASSSVTGLSTDTQYF.

The rearrangement uses TRBV19 and TRBJ2-4, with 10 bases aligning to TRBD2. The germline V gene encodes CDR1 LNHDA and CDR2 SQIVND (reference sequence). Trimming removed 3 bases from V and 6 bases from J; junction bases left unmatched: 8. The CDR3 length is 16 residues. The CDR3 sequence: CASSIGLAGVRNIQYF. The CDR3 DNA reads TGTGCCAGTAGTATCGGGCTAGCGGGGGTTAGAAACATTCAGTACTTC.

The rearrangement joins TRBV9 to TRBJ2-7; a possible D gene is TRBD2 (5 bases). Germline V CDR1 and CDR2: SGDLS, YYNGEE. The CDR3 is 15 residues long. Trimming took off 0 bases at V and 3 bases at J, with 13 bases between the two ends. The CDR3, as DNA: TGTGCCAGCAGCGTAGATCCTTCGGCGGGCTACGAGCAGTACTTC. This gives the protein CASSVDPSAGYEQYF. The variable domain in full, with the rest retrieved from reference TRBV9 and TRBJ2-7, is DSGVTQTPKHLITATGQRVTLRCSPRSGDLSVYWYQQSLDQGLQFLIQYYNGEERAKGNILERFSAQQFPDLHSELNLSSLELGDSALYFCASSVDPSAGYEQYFGPGTRLTVT.

The J gene is TRBJ1-1, the V gene TRBV7-2; perhaps TRBD1 as D (5 bases). Between the trimmed V and J ends, which lost 2 bases and 6 bases, there was a span of 13 bases. The germline gives CDR1 SGHTA, CDR2 FQGNSA. This CDR3 contains 14 residues. The CDR3 region is CASSLTGRVPEAFF. CDR3 in DNA: TGTGCCAGCAGCTTAACTGGCAGGGTTCCTGAAGCTTTCTTT.

This clone was counted a few times. The chain recombines TRBV7-2 with TRBJ1-6; possible D gene TRBD1, 5 bases. The germline CDR1 and CDR2 sequences are SGHTA and FQGNSA. Trimming stripped 5 bases from V and 7 bases from J, with 18 bases between. The CDR3 contains 16 residues. CDR3 DNA: TGTGCCAGCAGCCTAGGCTCGGGGGGTAAAAATTCACCCCTCCACTTT. Its protein product is CASSLGSGGKNSPLHF.

The V and J genes are TRBV4-1 and TRBJ1-1, with D unclear. This CDR3 is built from 14 residues. Germline CDR1 MGHRA, CDR2 YSYEKL. The V and J ends lost 0 bases and 5 bases respectively, with 10 bases between them. Here the CDR3 reads CASSQDQVRTEAFF. In DNA form, the CDR3 reads TGCGCCAGCAGCCAAGATCAAGTACGGACTGAAGCTTTCTTT.

In its sample, this clone was seen a few times. CDR3 region: CASSLEETQYF. DNA for the CDR3: TGCGCCAGCAGCCTAGAGGAGACCCAGTACTTC. V gene TRBV5-1 combines with J gene TRBJ2-5, with unresolved D. The V gene's germline CDR1 is SGHRS and CDR2 YFSETQ. The germline V and J ends were trimmed by 4 bases and 5 bases, with 6 bases remaining between them. CDR3 size: 11 residues.

The chain is built from TRBV5-1 and TRBJ2-1, with D maybe TRBD2 (6 bases). Trimming took off 5 bases at V and 8 bases at J, with 20 bases between the two ends. In germline, CDR1 is SGHRS, CDR2 YFSETQ. The CDR3 is 15 amino acids. The CDR3 reads CASSSTGEVRDEQFF. The CDR3 bases are TGCGCCAGCAGTTCGACGGGGGAAGTCCGCGATGAGCAGTTCTTC. Filled out from reference TRBV5-1 and TRBJ2-1, the complete variable domain reads KAGVTQTPRYLIKTRGQQVTLSCSPISGHRSVSWYQQTPGQGLQFLFEYFSETQRNKGNFPGRFSGRQFSNSRSEMNVSTLELGDSALYLCASSSTGEVRDEQFFGPGTRLTVL.

The chain couples TRBV10-3 to TRBJ1-4; D is undetermined. The germline V and J ends were trimmed by 0 bases and 8 bases, with 10 bases remaining between them. CDR1 and CDR2 (germline): ENHRY, SYGVKD. This CDR3 comprises 14 residues. As DNA, the CDR3 is TGTGCCATCAGTGAGTCATTGAGCGGCGAAAAACTGTTTTTT. This translates into CAISESLSGEKLFF.

The J gene is TRBJ2-7, the V gene TRBV11-2; possible D gene TRBD2, 5 bases. Germline V gene lookup returns CDR1 SGHAT and CDR2 FQNNGV. V lost 6 bases, J lost 3 bases, and 18 bases lay in between. This CDR3 has 15 amino acids. The CDR3 here is CASRDPGGSVYEQYF. The CDR3 nucleotides read TGTGCCAGCAGGGACCCCGGAGGATCGGTCTACGAGCAGTACTTC.